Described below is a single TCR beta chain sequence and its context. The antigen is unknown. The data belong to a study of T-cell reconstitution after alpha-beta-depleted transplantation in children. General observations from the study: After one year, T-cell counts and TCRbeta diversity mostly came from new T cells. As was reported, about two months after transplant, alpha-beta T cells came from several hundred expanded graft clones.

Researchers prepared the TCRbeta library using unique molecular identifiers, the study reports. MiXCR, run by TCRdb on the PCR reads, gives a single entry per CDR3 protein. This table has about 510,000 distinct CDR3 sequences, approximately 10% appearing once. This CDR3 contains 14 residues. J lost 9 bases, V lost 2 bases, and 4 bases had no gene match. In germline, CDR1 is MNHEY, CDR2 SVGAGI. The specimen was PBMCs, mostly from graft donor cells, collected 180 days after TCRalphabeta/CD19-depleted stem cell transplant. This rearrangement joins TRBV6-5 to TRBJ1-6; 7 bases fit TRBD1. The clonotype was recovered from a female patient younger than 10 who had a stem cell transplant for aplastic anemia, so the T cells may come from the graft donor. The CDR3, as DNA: TGTGCCAGCAGTTACGAGGGGGCGCTTTCACCCCTCCACTTT. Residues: CASSYEGALSPLHF.